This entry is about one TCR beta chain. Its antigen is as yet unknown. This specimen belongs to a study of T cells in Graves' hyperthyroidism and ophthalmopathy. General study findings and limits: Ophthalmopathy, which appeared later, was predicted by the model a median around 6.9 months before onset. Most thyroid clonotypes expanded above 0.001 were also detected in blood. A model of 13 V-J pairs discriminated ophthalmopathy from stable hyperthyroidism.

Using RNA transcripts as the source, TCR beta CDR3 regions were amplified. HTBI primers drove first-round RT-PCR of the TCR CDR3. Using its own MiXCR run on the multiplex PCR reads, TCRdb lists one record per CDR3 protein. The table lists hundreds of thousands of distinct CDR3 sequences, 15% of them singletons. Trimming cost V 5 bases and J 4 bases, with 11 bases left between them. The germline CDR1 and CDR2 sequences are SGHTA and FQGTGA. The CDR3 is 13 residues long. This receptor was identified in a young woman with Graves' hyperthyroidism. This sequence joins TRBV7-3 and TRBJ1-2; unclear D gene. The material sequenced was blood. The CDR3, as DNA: TGTGCCAGCAGCCCCGACGGCTTCTATGGCTACACCTTC. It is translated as CASSPDGFYGYTF.